Listed below are T cell receptor beta chains from one sample, sequenced in a study of post-analysis software for immune sequencing data. TCRdb re-called the PCR reads with MiXCR, one entry per CDR3 protein. The repertoire has hundreds of thousands of distinct CDR3 sequences, 45% of them found once; the top ten carry around 10%. Sequences were obtained from blood. The receptors shown here come from a girl under 18 with multiple sclerosis. The CDR3 runs from the conserved cysteine through the conserved F or W. A D gene is named only where the DNA matches it firmly. Some rows have no size entry. The others give once, few or many, or a class for an expanded clone.

j_call,clone_size,v_call,d_call,cdr3_length,cdr3_aa,cdr3_nt
TRBJ2-1,-,TRBV24-1,-,17,CATSDGVGTALYNEQFF,TGTGCCACCAGTGATGGGGTCGGGACGGCCCTCTACAATGAGCAGTTCTTC
TRBJ2-1,-,TRBV20-1,TRBD2,14,CSASVAGQRDEQFF,TGCAGTGCTTCCGTAGCGGGCCAGCGGGATGAGCAGTTCTTC
TRBJ2-5,-,TRBV5-1,-,16,CASSLSSHRYQETQYF,TGCGCCAGCAGCTTGTCGTCACACCGCTACCAAGAGACCCAGTACTTC
TRBJ1-2,-,TRBV5-6,-,16,CASSQGWASPLYGYTF,TGTGCCAGCAGTCAAGGGTGGGCCTCGCCCCTCTATGGCTACACCTTC
TRBJ2-3,-,TRBV7-2,-,16,CASSRISGFYTDTQYF,TGTGCCAGCAGCCGAATTAGCGGATTCTACACAGATACGCAGTATTTT
TRBJ1-2,-,TRBV29-1,TRBD1,13,CSVEDRGLYGYTF,TGCAGCGTTGAAGACAGGGGGCTCTATGGCTACACCTTC
TRBJ2-7,few,TRBV7-2,-,12,CASSHLASEQYF,TGTGCCAGCAGCCACCTCGCCTCCGAGCAGTACTTC
TRBJ2-5,-,TRBV24-1,-,14,CATSDSPSRDQQYF,TGTGCCACCAGTGATTCTCCCTCGCGGGACCAGCAGTACTTC
TRBJ1-2,-,TRBV20-1,TRBD1,14,CSADRQGAGYGYTF,TGCAGTGCGGACCGACAGGGGGCTGGGTATGGCTACACCTTC
TRBJ2-6,many,TRBV27,-,13,CASRIPGANVLTF,TGTGCCAGCAGGATTCCTGGGGCCAACGTCCTGACTTTC
TRBJ2-5,-,TRBV29-1,TRBD2,15,CSVGPRGSGKETQYF,TGCAGCGTTGGGCCCCGCGGTAGCGGGAAGGAGACCCAGTACTTC
TRBJ1-1,few,TRBV29-1,-,11,CSVSGNTEAFF,TGCAGCGTATCTGGGAACACTGAAGCTTTCTTT
TRBJ1-5,-,TRBV27,-,14,CASSRTGSYQPQHF,TGTGCCAGCAGTCGTACAGGGTCCTATCAGCCCCAGCATTTT
TRBJ2-7,few,TRBV7-3,-,14,CASSSVASSYEQYF,TGTGCCAGCAGCTCCGTAGCCAGTTCCTACGAGCAGTACTTC
TRBJ2-1,-,TRBV3-1,-,17,CASSQDRRAGLYNEQFF,TGTGCCAGCAGCCAAGACCGGAGAGCGGGTCTCTACAATGAGCAGTTCTTC
TRBJ1-1,-,TRBV28,TRBD1,17,CASSFPTTDRGTTEAFF,TGTGCCAGCAGCTTTCCTACCACTGACAGGGGGACGACTGAAGCTTTCTTT
TRBJ2-7,few,TRBV9,-,14,CASSHGGSSYEQYF,TGTGCCAGCAGCCACGGTGGGAGCTCCTACGAGCAGTACTTC
TRBJ2-5,few,TRBV12-3/TRBV12-4,-,11,CASSRKETQYF,TGTGCCAGCAGCCGAAAAGAGACCCAGTACTTC
TRBJ2-1,-,TRBV28,-,16,CASSYEGARSYNEQFF,TGTGCCAGCAGTTACGAGGGAGCCCGATCCTACAATGAGCAGTTCTTC
TRBJ2-1,-,TRBV20-1,-,15,CSAGSGQGIYSEQFF,TGCAGTGCTGGCTCGGGGCAGGGGATTTACAGTGAGCAGTTCTTC
TRBJ2-7,-,TRBV5-1,-,14,CASSAGQGLNKQYF,TGCGCCAGCAGCGCCGGTCAGGGTTTAAACAAGCAGTACTTC
TRBJ2-7,many,TRBV27,TRBD1,12,CASRTGEHEQYF,TGTGCCAGCAGAACAGGGGAACACGAGCAGTACTTC
TRBJ1-1,-,TRBV12-5,-,13,CASGLTPGAEAFF,TGTGCTAGTGGTTTGACCCCAGGGGCTGAAGCTTTCTTT
TRBJ2-1,few,TRBV20-1,-,13,CSARDTIRNEQFF,TGCAGTGCTAGAGATACTATCCGGAATGAGCAGTTCTTC
TRBJ2-7,-,TRBV5-1,TRBD2,17,CASSAGTSGHYFYEQYF,TGCGCCAGCAGCGCCGGGACTAGCGGACACTACTTCTACGAGCAGTACTTC
TRBJ2-5,-,TRBV9,-,15,CASSPRLGPRETQYF,TGTGCCAGCAGCCCAAGACTGGGCCCCAGGGAGACCCAGTACTTC
TRBJ2-7,few,TRBV12-3/TRBV12-4,-,12,CASRFDRYEQYF,TGTGCCAGCAGATTCGACCGCTACGAGCAGTACTTC
TRBJ2-3,-,TRBV15,-,15,CATQADRAAADTQYF,TGTGCCACCCAAGCGGATCGGGCGGCAGCAGATACGCAGTATTTT
TRBJ2-1,-,TRBV29-1,TRBD2,14,CSVEARRGTGEQFF,TGCAGCGTTGAAGCGAGGCGGGGGACGGGTGAGCAGTTCTTC
TRBJ2-7,-,TRBV7-2,-,14,CASSLDLSRYEQYF,TGTGCCAGCAGCTTAGACTTATCACGCTACGAGCAGTACTTC
TRBJ1-3,-,TRBV7-6,-,13,CASSLVGRNTIYF,TGTGCCAGCAGCTTAGTCGGCCGAAACACCATATATTTT
TRBJ2-1,-,TRBV7-9,TRBD2,15,CASSSKREKYNEQFF,TGTGCCAGCAGCTCCAAGCGGGAGAAGTACAATGAGCAGTTCTTC
TRBJ2-1,-,TRBV4-1,TRBD2,16,CASSQPPGTSNNEQFF,TGCGCCAGCAGCCAACCACCCGGGACTAGCAACAATGAGCAGTTCTTC
TRBJ1-4,once,TRBV7-7,-,14,CASSPDQTNEKLFF,TGTGCTAGCAGCCCCGATCAAACTAATGAAAAACTGTTTTTT
TRBJ2-3,-,TRBV28,-,14,CASRRLDGTDTQYF,TGTGCCAGCAGACGGCTAGATGGGACAGATACGCAGTATTTT
TRBJ2-7,-,TRBV11-2,-,12,CASSSRVRAQYF,TGTGCCAGCAGCTCCAGGGTTAGGGCCCAGTACTTC
TRBJ1-1,-,TRBV29-1,-,13,CSVLRIMNTEAFF,TGCAGCGTCCTCAGGATAATGAACACTGAAGCTTTCTTT
TRBJ2-7,-,TRBV7-9,-,17,CASSLAVQRVPQGEQYF,TGTGCCAGCAGCTTAGCAGTCCAGCGGGTACCCCAGGGCGAGCAGTACTTC
TRBJ2-5,-,TRBV2,-,13,CASSEARRETQYF,TGTGCCAGCAGTGAAGCGCGGAGGGAGACCCAGTACTTC
TRBJ2-7,few,TRBV5-1,TRBD2,15,CASSLGSGTPYEQYF,TGCGCCAGCAGCTTGGGGAGCGGGACGCCCTACGAGCAGTACTTC
TRBJ2-1,-,TRBV10-3,TRBD2,13,CAIQTGGSNERFF,TGTGCCATCCAGACTGGCGGGAGCAATGAGCGGTTCTTC
TRBJ2-3,-,TRBV10-3,TRBD2,13,CATLAAGTDTQYF,TGTGCCACGCTAGCGGCAGGCACAGATACGCAGTATTTT
TRBJ2-4,few,TRBV28,-,15,CASGSTALGKNIQYF,TGTGCCAGCGGATCGACAGCTCTCGGCAAAAACATTCAGTACTTC
TRBJ2-3,once,TRBV5-1,TRBD2,15,CASSSSGVGPDTQYF,TGCGCCAGCAGCTCGAGCGGGGTCGGGCCAGATACGCAGTATTTT
TRBJ2-7,-,TRBV27,TRBD2,17,CASSLRGTSGHSYEQYF,TGTGCCAGCAGTTTAAGAGGTACTAGCGGCCACTCCTACGAGCAGTACTTC
TRBJ1-1,-,TRBV7-6,TRBD1,15,CASSLTGGSWAEAFF,TGTGCCAGCAGCTTAACAGGGGGCAGTTGGGCTGAAGCTTTCTTT
TRBJ1-5,-,TRBV7-6,-,15,CASSLASGPNQPQHF,TGTGCCAGCAGCTTAGCTTCGGGGCCAAATCAGCCCCAGCATTTT
TRBJ2-1,-,TRBV20-1,-,14,CSASIGSQYNEQFF,TGCAGTGCTAGTATAGGGTCCCAATACAATGAGCAGTTCTTC
TRBJ1-5,few,TRBV20-1,-,13,CSAHRDENQPQHF,TGCAGTGCCCACCGGGACGAAAATCAGCCCCAGCATTTT
TRBJ2-3,-,TRBV5-1,TRBD1,16,CASSLPGTGTQDTQYF,TGCGCCAGCAGCTTGCCCGGGACAGGGACTCAAGATACGCAGTATTTT
TRBJ2-7,-,TRBV5-1,-,18,CASSLVPNRVDYTYEQYF,TGCGCCAGCAGCTTGGTTCCTAACAGGGTGGATTATACCTACGAGCAGTACTTC
TRBJ2-1,-,TRBV6-6,-,15,CASSDVGSSYNEQFF,TGTGCCAGCAGTGACGTCGGAAGCTCCTACAATGAGCAGTTCTTC
TRBJ2-1,few,TRBV5-1,-,14,CASSLGGPFNEQFF,TGCGCCAGCAGCTTGGGAGGACCCTTCAATGAGCAGTTCTTC
TRBJ1-1,-,TRBV6-6,TRBD1,16,CASSRGTGDLNTEAFF,TGTGCCAGCAGCCGAGGGACAGGGGATTTGAACACTGAAGCTTTCTTT
TRBJ2-1,-,TRBV5-1,-,15,CASSDPGLDRMREFF,TGCGCCAGCAGCGACCCGGGACTGGATCGGATGAGGGAGTTCTTC
TRBJ2-3,few,TRBV5-1,-,15,CASSRGAGLEDTQYF,TGCGCCAGCAGTAGAGGGGCGGGACTTGAAGATACGCAGTATTTT
TRBJ1-1,-,TRBV29-1,-,14,CSVVSGLMNTEAFF,TGCAGCGTGGTTTCGGGACTGATGAACACTGAAGCTTTCTTT
TRBJ2-7,-,TRBV7-2,TRBD2,15,CASTLTSGGSYEQYF,TGTGCCAGCACCCTAACTAGCGGGGGCTCCTACGAGCAGTACTTC
TRBJ2-3,-,TRBV11-1,TRBD1,21,CASSLWMGTYRDRKMGDTQYF,TGTGCCAGCAGCTTATGGATGGGGACATACCGGGACAGAAAAATGGGGGATACGCAGTATTTT
TRBJ2-7,few,TRBV28,-,15,CASSPVSGTAYEQYF,TGTGCCAGCAGCCCCGTTAGCGGGACAGCCTACGAGCAGTACTTC